These T cell receptor beta chains were read from a single sample in a study of CD8 T cells in ankylosing spondylitis. Each CDR3 protein gets one entry after TCRdb re-called the 5' RACE reads with MiXCR. The sample yields fewer than 650,000 distinct CDR3 sequences, approximately 12% seen once. Sequencing was carried out using blood, either unsorted or a sorted T cell fraction (not recorded which). The receptors originated from a male donor with ankylosing spondylitis. Both conserved end residues are part of each CDR3. D genes are given only for firm matches. A clone size is listed for some rows: how often the clone was seen (once, few, many), or a class if it is expanded.

CDR3: CSFRQGRETQYF
DNA: TGCAGTTTCAGACAGGGGAGAGAGACCCAGTACTTC
size: -
D: TRBD1
J: TRBJ2-5
V: TRBV20-1

CDR3: CASSPNLLAASTDTQYF
DNA: TGTGCCAGCAGCCCAAACTTACTAGCGGCTAGCACAGATACGCAGTATTTT
size: few
D: TRBD2
J: TRBJ2-3
V: TRBV7-8

CDR3: CASSLRPQTTNEQFF
DNA: TGTGCCAGCAGCTTAAGGCCCCAGACGACCAATGAGCAGTTCTTC
size: -
D: -
J: TRBJ2-1
V: TRBV5-6

CDR3: CASSQGLQLDTQYF
DNA: TGTGCCAGCAGCCAAGGACTCCAATTGGATACGCAGTATTTT
size: -
D: -
J: TRBJ2-3
V: TRBV3-1

CDR3: CSVVTYSGANVLTF
DNA: TGCAGCGTTGTCACTTACTCTGGGGCCAACGTCCTGACTTTC
size: -
D: -
J: TRBJ2-6
V: TRBV29-1

CDR3: CASSSPKNSPLHF
DNA: TGTGCCAGCAGTTCCCCCAAAAATTCACCCCTCCACTTT
size: few
D: -
J: TRBJ1-6
V: TRBV12-3/TRBV12-4

CDR3: CASSQDYRGSHYEQYF
DNA: TGTGCCAGCAGCCAAGATTACCGGGGCAGTCATTACGAGCAGTACTTC
size: -
D: -
J: TRBJ2-7
V: TRBV3-1

CDR3: CASSSGQGGLSTEAFF
DNA: TGTGCCAGCAGCTCCGGACAGGGGGGACTCAGCACTGAAGCTTTCTTT
size: few
D: TRBD1
J: TRBJ1-1
V: TRBV5-5

CDR3: CSAERTGGQFIEQFF
DNA: TGCAGTGCAGAAAGGACAGGGGGACAATTTATCGAGCAGTTCTTC
size: -
D: TRBD1
J: TRBJ2-1
V: TRBV20-1

CDR3: CASSLDRASGRTDTQYF
DNA: TGTGCCAGCAGCTTAGATAGGGCTAGCGGCCGCACAGATACGCAGTATTTT
size: -
D: TRBD2
J: TRBJ2-3
V: TRBV11-2

CDR3: CAWSTSSYNEQFF
DNA: TGTGCCTGGAGTACGAGCTCCTACAATGAGCAGTTCTTC
size: -
D: -
J: TRBJ2-1
V: TRBV30

CDR3: CASSLGRGAGAEAFF
DNA: TGCGCCAGCAGCTTGGGCCGGGGGGCAGGGGCTGAAGCTTTCTTT
size: many
D: -
J: TRBJ1-1
V: TRBV5-1

CDR3: CASSRLQLNTEAFF
DNA: TGTGCCAGCAGCCGCCTGCAGCTGAACACTGAAGCTTTCTTT
size: few
D: -
J: TRBJ1-1
V: TRBV14

CDR3: CASSSPSGVTEAFF
DNA: TGTGCCAGCAGTTCCCCCTCAGGGGTCACTGAAGCTTTCTTT
size: -
D: -
J: TRBJ1-1
V: TRBV12-3/TRBV12-4

CDR3: CSATKGLGAYNSPLHF
DNA: TGCAGTGCTACGAAGGGGTTAGGGGCCTATAATTCACCCCTCCACTTT
size: -
D: -
J: TRBJ1-6
V: TRBV20-1

CDR3: CASSLRRGARTEAFF
DNA: TGCGCCAGCAGCCTACGGAGGGGTGCCCGAACTGAAGCTTTCTTT
size: many
D: -
J: TRBJ1-1
V: TRBV5-1

CDR3: CASSEWGVPTDTQYF
DNA: TGTGCCAGCAGTGAATGGGGCGTCCCGACAGATACGCAGTATTTT
size: many
D: -
J: TRBJ2-3
V: TRBV2

CDR3: CASSEAGARNNQPQHF
DNA: TGTGCCAGCAGTGAAGCAGGGGCGCGGAACAATCAGCCCCAGCATTTT
size: -
D: -
J: TRBJ1-5
V: TRBV2

CDR3: CATSRDRSAGWFYEQYF
DNA: TGTGCCACCAGCAGAGATCGTTCAGCGGGATGGTTCTACGAGCAGTACTTC
size: -
D: TRBD2
J: TRBJ2-7
V: TRBV15

CDR3: CASSVATGAGDTQYF
DNA: TGTGCCAGCAGCGTAGCTACGGGTGCGGGAGATACGCAGTATTTT
size: few
D: -
J: TRBJ2-3
V: TRBV9

CDR3: CASSREAISNQPQHF
DNA: TGTGCCAGCAGCCGAGAGGCGATTAGCAATCAGCCCCAGCATTTT
size: -
D: -
J: TRBJ1-5
V: TRBV4-2

CDR3: CSVESQSNYGYTF
DNA: TGCAGCGTTGAGAGTCAGTCTAACTATGGCTACACCTTC
size: -
D: -
J: TRBJ1-2
V: TRBV29-1